This T cell receptor (beta chain) was profiled in a study of cytomegalovirus exposure and HLA in healthy donors. Broader study findings: An analysis that was carried out later associated approximately 15,000 TCR beta sequences with HLA alleles at 0.05 false discovery rate. Productive status was seen about 87% or about 30% of the time for most TCR beta V segments in an earlier analysis.

Comment on this clone: The target antigen is unknown.

With 60 Vbeta and 13 Jbeta primers, the PCR was carried out. Repertoires were generated with immunoSEQ multiplex PCR, while TCRdb's copy carries only in-frame clones and drops some. This repertoire shows 100,000 to 150,000 clones, around 81% found once; its top ten account for around 1.9%. The TCR was taken from a woman aged 50 to 60 in good health and CMV-seronegative. Sequencing was carried out using PBMCs.

In nucleotides, the CDR3 is TGTGCCAGCAGCTCGGAGACAGTATCACACTATGGCTACACCTTC. Protein sequence: CASSSETVSHYGYTF. The chain combines TRBV5-4 with TRBJ1-2; D is possibly TRBD1 (5 bases). The CDR3 loop spans 15 amino acids. Germline-derived CDR1 and CDR2 are SGHNT and YYREEE (reference sequence). The V end lost 3 bases, the J end lost 3 bases, and 15 bases lay between the germline ends.